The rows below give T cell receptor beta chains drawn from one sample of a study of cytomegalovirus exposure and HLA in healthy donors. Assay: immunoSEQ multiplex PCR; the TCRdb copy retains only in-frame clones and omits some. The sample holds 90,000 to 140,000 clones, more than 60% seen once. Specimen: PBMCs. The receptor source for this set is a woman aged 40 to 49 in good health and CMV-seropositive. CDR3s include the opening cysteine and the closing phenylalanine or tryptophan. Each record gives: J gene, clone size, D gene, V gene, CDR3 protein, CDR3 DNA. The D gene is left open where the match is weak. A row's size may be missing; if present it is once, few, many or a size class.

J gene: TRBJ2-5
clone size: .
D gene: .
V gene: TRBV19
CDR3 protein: CASSMRVSETQYF
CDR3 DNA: TGTGCCAGTAGTATGAGGGTCTCGGAGACCCAGTACTTC

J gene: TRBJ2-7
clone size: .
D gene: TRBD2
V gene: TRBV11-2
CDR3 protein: CASSPRTSGGRLSEQYF
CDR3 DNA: TGTGCCAGCAGCCCTCGGACTAGCGGGGGAAGGTTAAGCGAGCAGTACTTC

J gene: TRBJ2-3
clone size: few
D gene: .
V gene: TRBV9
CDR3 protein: CASSGPQGRDTQYF
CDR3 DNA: TGTGCCAGCAGCGGACCGCAGGGGAGAGATACGCAGTATTTT

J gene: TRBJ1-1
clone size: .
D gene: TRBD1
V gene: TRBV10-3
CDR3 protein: CAISARQGRDTEAFF
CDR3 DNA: TGTGCCATCAGCGCGAGACAGGGGAGGGACACTGAAGCTTTCTTT

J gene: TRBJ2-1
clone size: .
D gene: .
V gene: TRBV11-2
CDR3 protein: CASSLNRVNEQFF
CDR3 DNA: TGTGCCAGCAGTCTAAACAGGGTCAATGAGCAGTTCTTC

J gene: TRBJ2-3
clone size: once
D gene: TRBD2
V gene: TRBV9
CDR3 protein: CASSPNGGVGTDTQYF
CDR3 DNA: TGTGCCAGCAGCCCAAACGGGGGGGTGGGCACAGATACGCAGTATTTT

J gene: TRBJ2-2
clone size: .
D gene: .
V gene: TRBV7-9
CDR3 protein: CAGAVTGGGELFF
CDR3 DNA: TGTGCCGGGGCGGTGACAGGAGGCGGGGAGCTGTTTTTT

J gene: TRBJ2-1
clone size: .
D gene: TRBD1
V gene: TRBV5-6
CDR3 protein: CASNPTGTSSYNEQFF
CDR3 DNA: TGTGCCAGCAACCCGACAGGGACGAGCTCCTACAATGAGCAGTTCTTC

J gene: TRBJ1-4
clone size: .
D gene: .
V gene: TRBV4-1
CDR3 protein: CASSQAVSEKLFF
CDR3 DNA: TGCGCCAGCAGCCAAGCTGTTTCTGAAAAACTGTTTTTT

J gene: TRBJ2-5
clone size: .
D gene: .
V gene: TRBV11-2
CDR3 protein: CASSSGAGRTKETQYF
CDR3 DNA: TGTGCCAGCAGCTCCGGGGCGGGGCGAACCAAAGAGACCCAGTACTTC

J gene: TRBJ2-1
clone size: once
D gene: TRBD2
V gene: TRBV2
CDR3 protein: CASILWGGRRSYNEQFF
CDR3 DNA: TGTGCCAGCATACTTTGGGGGGGGAGAAGGTCCTACAATGAGCAGTTCTTC

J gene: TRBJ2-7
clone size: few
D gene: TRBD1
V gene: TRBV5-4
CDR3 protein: CASSRQGGKYEQYF
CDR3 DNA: TGTGCCAGCAGCCGACAGGGGGGGAAATACGAGCAGTACTTC

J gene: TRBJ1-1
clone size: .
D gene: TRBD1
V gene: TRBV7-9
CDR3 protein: CASSLGGDRSDTEAFF
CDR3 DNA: TGTGCCAGCAGCTTAGGGGGGGACAGAAGTGACACTGAAGCTTTCTTT

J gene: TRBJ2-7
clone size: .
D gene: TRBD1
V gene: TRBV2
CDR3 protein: CASSDQGAHEQYF
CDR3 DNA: TGTGCCAGCAGTGATCAGGGGGCTCACGAGCAGTACTTC

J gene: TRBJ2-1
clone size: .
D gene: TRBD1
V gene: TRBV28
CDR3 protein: CASSLGGTGAYNEQFF
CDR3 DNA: TGTGCCAGCAGTTTAGGGGGGACAGGGGCCTACAATGAGCAGTTCTTC

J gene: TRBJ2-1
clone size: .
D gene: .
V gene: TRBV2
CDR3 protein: CASREAGEQFF
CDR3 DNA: TGTGCCAGCAGAGAGGCGGGTGAGCAGTTCTTC

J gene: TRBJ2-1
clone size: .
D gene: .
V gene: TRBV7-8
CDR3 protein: CASSPLREPYNEQFF
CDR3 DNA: TGTGCCAGCAGCCCCCTTCGGGAGCCCTACAATGAGCAGTTCTTC

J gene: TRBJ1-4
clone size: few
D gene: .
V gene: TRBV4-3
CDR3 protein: CASSSGGRNEKLFF
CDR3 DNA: TGCGCCAGCAGCAGTGGAGGGAGGAATGAAAAACTGTTTTTT

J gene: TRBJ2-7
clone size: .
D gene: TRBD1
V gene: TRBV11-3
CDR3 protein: CASSTTGGTYEQYF
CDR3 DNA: TGTGCCAGCAGCACGACAGGGGGAACCTACGAGCAGTACTTC

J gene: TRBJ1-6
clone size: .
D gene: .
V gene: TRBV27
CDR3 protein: CASSLGGRNSPLHF
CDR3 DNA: TGTGCCAGCAGTTTGGGGGGGCGTAATTCACCCCTCCACTTT

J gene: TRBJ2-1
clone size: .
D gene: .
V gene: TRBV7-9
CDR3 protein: CASSSPAGAHNEQFF
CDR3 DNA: TGTGCCAGCAGCTCCCCGGCGGGGGCACACAATGAGCAGTTCTTC

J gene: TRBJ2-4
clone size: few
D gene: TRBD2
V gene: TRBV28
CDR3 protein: CASSSPGREGNIQYF
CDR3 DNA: TGTGCCAGCAGTTCTCCCGGCAGGGAGGGAAACATTCAGTACTTC

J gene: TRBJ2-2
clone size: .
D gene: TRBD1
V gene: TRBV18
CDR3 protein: CASSQQGMDTGELFF
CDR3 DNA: TGTGCCAGCTCTCAACAGGGGATGGACACCGGGGAGCTGTTTTTT

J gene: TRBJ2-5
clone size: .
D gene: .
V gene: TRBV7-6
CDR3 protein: CASSRNRVWETQYF
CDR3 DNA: TGTGCCAGCAGTCGAAACAGGGTTTGGGAGACCCAGTACTTC

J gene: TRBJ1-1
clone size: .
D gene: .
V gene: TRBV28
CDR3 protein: CASSLGHLEAFF
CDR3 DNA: TGTGCCAGCAGTTTGGGACACCTTGAAGCTTTCTTT

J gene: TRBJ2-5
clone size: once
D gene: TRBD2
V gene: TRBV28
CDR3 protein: CASSLLAGGRETQYF
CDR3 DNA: TGTGCCAGCAGTTTACTAGCGGGAGGTAGGGAGACCCAGTACTTC

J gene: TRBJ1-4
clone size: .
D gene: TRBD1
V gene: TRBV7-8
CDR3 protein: CASSQAGGQGFF
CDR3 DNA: TGTGCCAGCAGCCAGGCGGGGGGACAGGGGTTTTTT

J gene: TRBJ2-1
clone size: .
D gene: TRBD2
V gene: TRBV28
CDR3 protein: CASSLPSGGIYNEQFF
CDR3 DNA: TGTGCCAGCAGTTTACCGAGCGGGGGGATCTACAATGAGCAGTTCTTC

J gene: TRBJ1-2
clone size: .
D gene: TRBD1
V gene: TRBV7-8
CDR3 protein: CASSLDRTGDYGYTF
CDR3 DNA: TGTGCCAGCAGCTTAGATCGTACAGGGGACTATGGCTACACCTTC

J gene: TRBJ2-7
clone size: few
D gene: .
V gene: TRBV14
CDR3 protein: CASSQDRDSYEQYF
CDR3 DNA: TGTGCCAGCAGCCAAGATCGAGATTCTTACGAGCAGTACTTC

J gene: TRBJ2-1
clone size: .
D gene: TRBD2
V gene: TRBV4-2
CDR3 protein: CASSQGSGGVYNEQFF
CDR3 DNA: TGTGCCAGCAGCCAAGGAAGCGGGGGAGTTTACAATGAGCAGTTCTTC